A selection of T cell receptor beta chains follows, all from one sample in a study of T-cell memory formation after mild COVID-19. TCRdb recomputed calls from the 5' RACE reads with MiXCR, one row per CDR3 protein. The sample shows approximately 480,000 distinct CDR3 sequences, about 18% of them seen only once. Material: PBMCs or a T cell subset sorted from them (not recorded which). These receptors were collected from an adult woman who had mild COVID-19 (a few samples of this study predate the infection). Cell type and time point are not known. Each CDR3 is given with its conserved first and last residue. Each record gives: D gene, CDR3 length, clone size, J gene, V gene, CDR3 DNA, CDR3 protein. A D gene is named only where the DNA matches it firmly. Clone size is shown for a subset of rows, as once, few, many or a class of expanded clone.

d_gene: TRBD1
len: 15
abundance: many
j_gene: TRBJ2-5
v_gene: TRBV10-3
CDR3nt: TGTGCCATCAGTGCAGAGACAGGGAGACTGGAGACCCAGTACTTC
CDR3aa: CAISAETGRLETQYF

d_gene: .
len: 12
abundance: many
j_gene: TRBJ2-7
v_gene: TRBV30
CDR3nt: TGTGCCTCCCGGGACAACTCCTACGAGCAGTACTTC
CDR3aa: CASRDNSYEQYF

d_gene: TRBD1
len: 15
abundance: .
j_gene: TRBJ1-2
v_gene: TRBV20-1
CDR3nt: TGCAGTGCTAGAAACCCGGACAGGTTTGACTATGGCTACACCTTC
CDR3aa: CSARNPDRFDYGYTF

d_gene: TRBD1
len: 15
abundance: few
j_gene: TRBJ2-2
v_gene: TRBV12-3/TRBV12-4
CDR3nt: TGTGCCAGCAGGGGGACAGGGGGGATCACCGGGGAGCTGTTTTTT
CDR3aa: CASRGTGGITGELFF

d_gene: .
len: 18
abundance: .
j_gene: TRBJ2-7
v_gene: TRBV4-2
CDR3nt: TGTGCCAGCAGCCAAGTTCGGGCCTCGGCAGCAGCTAATTACGAGCAGTACTTC
CDR3aa: CASSQVRASAAANYEQYF

d_gene: TRBD2
len: 13
abundance: many
j_gene: TRBJ2-5
v_gene: TRBV10-2
CDR3nt: TGCGCCAGCGGCGGGTATAGCGGGGAGACCCAGTACTTC
CDR3aa: CASGGYSGETQYF

d_gene: .
len: 15
abundance: few
j_gene: TRBJ2-3
v_gene: TRBV7-8
CDR3nt: TGTGCCAGCAGCTTAGCCAGGGGGGCTGGGAATACGCAGTATTTT
CDR3aa: CASSLARGAGNTQYF

d_gene: .
len: 12
abundance: .
j_gene: TRBJ1-1
v_gene: TRBV23-1
CDR3nt: TGCGCCAGCGGCGAGGAGGGAACTGAAGCTTTCTTT
CDR3aa: CASGEEGTEAFF

d_gene: .
len: 17
abundance: few
j_gene: TRBJ2-3
v_gene: TRBV9
CDR3nt: TGTGCCAGCAGCGTAGGGAACGGGCCTGGATACACAGATACGCAGTATTTT
CDR3aa: CASSVGNGPGYTDTQYF

d_gene: TRBD1
len: 17
abundance: .
j_gene: TRBJ1-5
v_gene: TRBV5-1
CDR3nt: TGCGCCAGCAGCTTGGCCGGGACAGAGATTTACAATCAGCCCCAGCATTTT
CDR3aa: CASSLAGTEIYNQPQHF

d_gene: .
len: 16
abundance: .
j_gene: TRBJ2-5
v_gene: TRBV20-1
CDR3nt: TGCAGTGCTAGAGATCGGGGACCCGGGGTACAAGAGACCCAGTACTTC
CDR3aa: CSARDRGPGVQETQYF

d_gene: TRBD2
len: 15
abundance: .
j_gene: TRBJ2-2
v_gene: TRBV24-1
CDR3nt: TGTGCCACCAGTGGGCTAGCGGGAGACGTCGGGGAGCTGTTTTTT
CDR3aa: CATSGLAGDVGELFF

d_gene: TRBD1
len: 15
abundance: .
j_gene: TRBJ1-1
v_gene: TRBV24-1
CDR3nt: TGTGCCACCAGCACAACAGGGGCGGGAAACACTGAAGCTTTCTTT
CDR3aa: CATSTTGAGNTEAFF

d_gene: TRBD2
len: 15
abundance: .
j_gene: TRBJ2-1
v_gene: TRBV9
CDR3nt: TGTGCCAGCAGCGTAGCCCCCCGGGGGGGGGGTGAGCAGTTCTTC
CDR3aa: CASSVAPRGGGEQFF